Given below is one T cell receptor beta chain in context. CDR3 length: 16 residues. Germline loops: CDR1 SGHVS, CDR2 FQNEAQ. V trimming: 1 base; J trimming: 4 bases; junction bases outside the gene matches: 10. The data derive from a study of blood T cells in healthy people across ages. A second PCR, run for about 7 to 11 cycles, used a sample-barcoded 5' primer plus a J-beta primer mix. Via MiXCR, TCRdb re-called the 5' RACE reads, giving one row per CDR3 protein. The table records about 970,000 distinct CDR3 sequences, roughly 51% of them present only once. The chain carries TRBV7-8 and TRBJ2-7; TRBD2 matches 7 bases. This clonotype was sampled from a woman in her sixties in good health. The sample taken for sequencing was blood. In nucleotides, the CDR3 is TGTGCCAGCAGCTTAGAATTGCGGGAGACTAGGTACGAGCAGTACTTC. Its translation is CASSLELRETRYEQYF.